This T cell receptor (beta chain) was retrieved from a study of blood T cells in healthy people across ages. A word on this clonotype: The antigen is not known.

Study results and caveats: Naive CD4+ cell counts and diversity both ran higher in long-lived than in aged donors. Older individuals had lower TCR beta diversity per million T cells (the decline was roughly linear).

The germline V gene encodes CDR1 DFQATT and CDR2 SNEGSKA (reference sequence). Between the trimmed V and J ends, which lost 6 bases and 8 bases, there was a span of 16 bases. The CDR3 loop spans 13 amino acids. Primers used in a second PCR of about 7 to 12 cycles were a sample-barcoded 5' primer and a J-beta primer mix. Samples each returned at least 3 million CDR3-containing paired-end reads. MiXCR, run by TCRdb on the 5' RACE reads, gives a single entry per CDR3 protein. The sample gives about 650,000 distinct CDR3 sequences, about a third of which show up once; about 16% is in the top ten. The sample taken for sequencing was blood. The rearrangement links TRBV20-1 to TRBJ1-4; no reliable D call. The receptor was derived from a woman older than 75 in good health. Here the CDR3 reads CSAPGIDKEKLFF. CDR3 bases: TGCAGTGCCCCGGGAATAGATAAAGAAAAACTGTTTTTT.